The rows below give T cell receptor beta chains drawn from one sample of a study of blood T cell repertoires in COVID-19. TCRdb's table, derived via immunoSEQ multiplex PCR, lists solely in-frame clones and lacks some. The sample yields more than 150,000 clones, approximately 83% seen once. Sequencing used PBMCs or T cells enriched from blood (not recorded which). Receptors were obtained from a woman between 55 and 75 years old who had recovered from COVID-19. Each CDR3 is given with its conserved first and last residue. A D gene is named only where the DNA matches it firmly. Size tells how often a clone was seen (once, few, many) or the class of an expanded clone, and some rows leave it out.

clone_size: -; j_call: TRBJ2-3; d_call: TRBD2; v_call: TRBV5-4; cdr3_aa: CASSLGLAGGDTQYF; cdr3_nt: TGTGCCAGCAGCTTGGGACTAGCGGGAGGAGATACGCAGTATTTT
clone_size: -; j_call: TRBJ2-3; d_call: TRBD1; v_call: TRBV10-3; cdr3_aa: CAIRWTGGANTQYF; cdr3_nt: TGTGCCATCAGATGGACAGGGGGCGCAAATACGCAGTATTTT
clone_size: -; j_call: TRBJ2-4; d_call: TRBD1; v_call: TRBV5-1; cdr3_aa: CASSSATGDIQYF; cdr3_nt: TGCGCCAGCAGTTCTGCGACAGGGGACATTCAGTACTTC
clone_size: -; j_call: TRBJ1-1; d_call: TRBD1; v_call: TRBV7-2; cdr3_aa: CASSLRGGQGAVIGTEAFF; cdr3_nt: TGTGCCAGCAGCTTACGTGGGGGACAGGGGGCGGTTATCGGCACTGAAGCTTTCTTT
clone_size: -; j_call: TRBJ2-3; d_call: TRBD2; v_call: TRBV10-3; cdr3_aa: CAIRAGAEDTQYF; cdr3_nt: TGTGCCATCAGAGCGGGAGCGGAAGATACGCAGTATTTT
clone_size: -; j_call: TRBJ2-5; d_call: TRBD2; v_call: TRBV5-1; cdr3_aa: CASSWEGLAGETQYF; cdr3_nt: TGCGCCAGCAGCTGGGAGGGGCTAGCGGGCGAGACCCAGTACTTC
clone_size: few; j_call: TRBJ2-2; d_call: TRBD1; v_call: TRBV5-1; cdr3_aa: CASSLAISGTGGNTGELFF; cdr3_nt: TGCGCCAGCAGCTTGGCAATTTCCGGGACAGGGGGGAACACCGGGGAGCTGTTTTTT
clone_size: few; j_call: TRBJ1-1; d_call: -; v_call: TRBV7-9; cdr3_aa: CASSLVAGDVPAFF; cdr3_nt: TGTGCCAGCAGCTTAGTAGCAGGGGATGTTCCGGCTTTCTTT
clone_size: -; j_call: TRBJ1-1; d_call: -; v_call: TRBV2; cdr3_aa: CASTGQRNTEAFF; cdr3_nt: TGTGCCAGCACAGGACAGCGGAACACTGAAGCTTTCTTT
clone_size: few; j_call: TRBJ2-2; d_call: -; v_call: TRBV9; cdr3_aa: CASSPHTGLNGELFF; cdr3_nt: TGTGCCAGCAGCCCCCATACAGGGCTTAACGGGGAGCTGTTTTTT
clone_size: -; j_call: TRBJ1-1; d_call: -; v_call: TRBV4-2; cdr3_aa: CASSQDRNTEAFF; cdr3_nt: TGTGCCAGCAGCCAAGATAGGAACACTGAAGCTTTCTTT
clone_size: once; j_call: TRBJ1-2; d_call: TRBD1; v_call: TRBV2; cdr3_aa: CASSGLGRGRGYTF; cdr3_nt: TGTGCCAGCAGTGGCCTGGGCAGGGGGCGCGGCTACACCTTC
clone_size: -; j_call: TRBJ1-5; d_call: TRBD1; v_call: TRBV6-5; cdr3_aa: CASSLGTGDQPQHF; cdr3_nt: TGTGCCAGCAGCCTCGGGACAGGGGATCAGCCCCAGCATTTT
clone_size: few; j_call: TRBJ2-5; d_call: -; v_call: TRBV7-2; cdr3_aa: CASSLAIGSGQETQYF; cdr3_nt: TGTGCCAGCAGCTTAGCGATCGGGAGCGGGCAAGAGACCCAGTACTTC
clone_size: -; j_call: TRBJ1-4; d_call: TRBD1; v_call: TRBV9; cdr3_aa: CASSVTGGGEKLFF; cdr3_nt: TGTGCCAGCAGCGTAACAGGGGGTGGTGAAAAACTGTTTTTT
clone_size: -; j_call: TRBJ2-7; d_call: TRBD2; v_call: TRBV3-1/TRBV3-2; cdr3_aa: CASTSLAGGIPYEQYF; cdr3_nt: TGTGCCAGCACCTCGCTAGCGGGGGGGATACCCTACGAGCAGTACTTC
clone_size: -; j_call: TRBJ2-1; d_call: TRBD1; v_call: TRBV5-1; cdr3_aa: CASSLSPSGTATYNEQFF; cdr3_nt: TGCGCCAGCTCCCTCTCGCCCTCCGGGACAGCCACCTACAATGAGCAGTTCTTC
clone_size: -; j_call: TRBJ2-2; d_call: -; v_call: TRBV9; cdr3_aa: CASSVLGGTGELFF; cdr3_nt: TGTGCCAGCAGCGTACTGGGAGGCACCGGGGAGCTGTTTTTT
clone_size: -; j_call: TRBJ2-3; d_call: TRBD1; v_call: TRBV5-1; cdr3_aa: CASSRDRVPDTQYF; cdr3_nt: TGCGCCAGCAGCCGGGACAGGGTCCCCGATACGCAGTATTTT
clone_size: -; j_call: TRBJ1-6; d_call: -; v_call: TRBV6-5; cdr3_aa: CASRGSGSYNSPLHF; cdr3_nt: TGTGCCAGCAGGGGTAGCGGCTCCTATAATTCACCCCTCCACTTT
clone_size: -; j_call: TRBJ1-5; d_call: TRBD1; v_call: TRBV30; cdr3_aa: CAWSRQGNQPQHF; cdr3_nt: TGTGCCTGGAGCCGACAGGGGAATCAGCCCCAGCATTTT
clone_size: -; j_call: TRBJ1-6; d_call: -; v_call: TRBV28; cdr3_aa: CATYESSYNSPLHF; cdr3_nt: TGTGCCACCTATGAAAGCTCCTATAATTCACCCCTCCACTTT
clone_size: -; j_call: TRBJ1-3; d_call: -; v_call: TRBV9; cdr3_aa: CASSPLLSGNTIYF; cdr3_nt: TGTGCCAGCAGCCCCCTACTCTCTGGAAACACCATATATTTT
clone_size: -; j_call: TRBJ2-1; d_call: -; v_call: TRBV28; cdr3_aa: CASSLGRDPFNEQFF; cdr3_nt: TGTGCCAGCAGTTTAGGGAGAGATCCATTCAATGAGCAGTTCTTC
clone_size: -; j_call: TRBJ2-7; d_call: TRBD1; v_call: TRBV3-1/TRBV3-2; cdr3_aa: CASSSRDRSLYEQYF; cdr3_nt: TGTGCCAGCAGCTCCCGGGACAGGTCCCTCTACGAGCAGTACTTC
clone_size: -; j_call: TRBJ2-2; d_call: -; v_call: TRBV4-1; cdr3_aa: CASSQVGGELFF; cdr3_nt: TGCGCCAGCAGCCAAGTCGGCGGGGAGCTGTTTTTT
clone_size: few; j_call: TRBJ1-2; d_call: -; v_call: TRBV30; cdr3_aa: CAWSVLGVTFYGYTF; cdr3_nt: TGTGCCTGGAGTGTTTTAGGGGTAACCTTCTATGGCTACACCTTC
clone_size: -; j_call: TRBJ2-1; d_call: -; v_call: TRBV21-1; cdr3_aa: CASSPGLRNEQFF; cdr3_nt: TGTGCCAGCAGCCCGGGACTCCGGAATGAGCAGTTCTTC
clone_size: once; j_call: TRBJ1-6; d_call: TRBD1; v_call: TRBV2; cdr3_aa: CASSEKTGGGYSPLHF; cdr3_nt: TGTGCCAGCAGTGAAAAGACAGGGGGCGGTTATTCACCCCTCCACTTT
clone_size: -; j_call: TRBJ1-1; d_call: -; v_call: TRBV19; cdr3_aa: CASRAGAGAFF; cdr3_nt: TGTGCCAGTAGGGCGGGCGCAGGAGCTTTCTTT
clone_size: -; j_call: TRBJ1-1; d_call: -; v_call: TRBV5-6; cdr3_aa: CASSTWRGSGTEAFF; cdr3_nt: TGTGCCAGCAGCACCTGGCGGGGTTCCGGCACTGAAGCTTTCTTT
clone_size: -; j_call: TRBJ1-4; d_call: -; v_call: TRBV30; cdr3_aa: CAWSVGGSNEKLFF; cdr3_nt: TGTGCCTGGAGTGTCGGGGGGTCTAATGAAAAACTGTTTTTT
clone_size: -; j_call: TRBJ1-2; d_call: TRBD1; v_call: TRBV5-1; cdr3_aa: CASSTDRDLNYGYTF; cdr3_nt: TGCGCCAGCAGCACTGACAGGGACCTTAACTATGGCTACACCTTC
clone_size: few; j_call: TRBJ2-4; d_call: -; v_call: TRBV11-2; cdr3_aa: CASSLGGSINIQYF; cdr3_nt: TGTGCCAGCAGCTTAGGCGGGTCGATAAACATTCAGTACTTC
clone_size: -; j_call: TRBJ1-1; d_call: -; v_call: TRBV2; cdr3_aa: CASSRTYMNTEAFF; cdr3_nt: TGTGCCAGCAGCCGGACTTACATGAACACTGAAGCTTTCTTT
clone_size: once; j_call: TRBJ2-2; d_call: -; v_call: TRBV6-5; cdr3_aa: CASSYVQGGTGELFF; cdr3_nt: TGTGCCAGCAGTTACGTCCAGGGAGGCACCGGGGAGCTGTTTTTT
clone_size: once; j_call: TRBJ1-5; d_call: -; v_call: TRBV19; cdr3_aa: CASSNQGTQPQHF; cdr3_nt: TGTGCCAGTAGTAATCAGGGTACTCAGCCCCAGCATTTT
clone_size: -; j_call: TRBJ2-1; d_call: -; v_call: TRBV5-1; cdr3_aa: CASRDSYNEQFF; cdr3_nt: TGCGCCAGCAGAGACAGCTACAATGAGCAGTTCTTC
clone_size: -; j_call: TRBJ2-5; d_call: TRBD2; v_call: TRBV30; cdr3_aa: CAWSVLSGLAGGGETQYF; cdr3_nt: TGTGCCTGGAGTGTACTCTCGGGACTAGCGGGAGGGGGAGAGACCCAGTACTTC
clone_size: -; j_call: TRBJ1-1; d_call: TRBD1; v_call: TRBV4-1; cdr3_aa: CASSPQQDLDRLGAFF; cdr3_nt: TGCGCCAGCAGCCCACAACAAGACCTGGACAGGTTAGGAGCTTTCTTT
clone_size: -; j_call: TRBJ2-5; d_call: -; v_call: TRBV29-1; cdr3_aa: CSPSQGETQYF; cdr3_nt: TGCAGCCCGTCTCAGGGTGAGACCCAGTACTTC
clone_size: few; j_call: TRBJ1-2; d_call: TRBD1; v_call: TRBV19; cdr3_aa: CASSSFGTGGGYTF; cdr3_nt: TGTGCCAGTAGTAGCTTTGGGACAGGCGGCGGCTACACCTTC
clone_size: -; j_call: TRBJ1-1; d_call: TRBD1; v_call: TRBV29-1; cdr3_aa: CSVSTGRNTEAFF; cdr3_nt: TGCAGCGTGTCGACAGGGAGGAACACTGAAGCTTTCTTT
clone_size: -; j_call: TRBJ1-2; d_call: TRBD1; v_call: TRBV30; cdr3_aa: CAWNPAEDRVGNYGYTF; cdr3_nt: TGTGCCTGGAATCCCGCGGAGGACAGGGTGGGAAACTATGGCTACACCTTC
clone_size: -; j_call: TRBJ1-1; d_call: TRBD1; v_call: TRBV30; cdr3_aa: CAWSVKEAGGIFEAFF; cdr3_nt: TGTGCCTGGAGTGTAAAGGAGGCAGGGGGAATATTTGAAGCTTTCTTT
clone_size: -; j_call: TRBJ2-4; d_call: -; v_call: TRBV28; cdr3_aa: CASSFRGSNIQYF; cdr3_nt: TGTGCCAGCAGTTTCCGGGGATCAAACATTCAGTACTTC
clone_size: few; j_call: TRBJ2-2; d_call: -; v_call: TRBV7-3; cdr3_aa: CASGRNTGELFF; cdr3_nt: TGTGCCAGCGGGAGAAACACCGGGGAGCTGTTTTTT
clone_size: -; j_call: TRBJ2-7; d_call: TRBD2; v_call: TRBV2; cdr3_aa: CASSEATGGGEQYF; cdr3_nt: TGTGCCAGCAGTGAAGCAACGGGAGGTGGGGAGCAGTACTTC